Shown below are 21 T cell receptor beta chains from a single sample sequenced in a study of cytomegalovirus exposure and HLA in healthy donors. The PCR contained 60 Vbeta and 13 Jbeta primers. The protocol was immunoSEQ multiplex PCR, while the TCRdb copy is restricted to in-frame clones and leaves out a portion. The table lists approximately 76,000 clones. Sequencing was performed on PBMCs. These receptors were taken from a man between 18 and 29 years old in good health and CMV-seropositive.

This chain uses TRBV9 with TRBJ1-2; the D is unclear. There are 11 residues in the CDR3. CDR1 is SGDLS, CDR2 YYNGEE, per germline. Trimming shortened V by 3 bases and J by 4 bases, and 4 bases separated the two germline ends. For the CDR3, the DNA is TGTGCCAGCAGCGCCTCCTATGGCTACACCTTC. Translating gives CASSASYGYTF.

In nucleotides, the CDR3 is TGCGCCAGCAGCTCGGAAACAGGGAGCGCGACACGTGCCACTGAAGCTTTCTTT. Its protein product is CASSSETGSATRATEAFF. This rearrangement joins TRBV5-1 to TRBJ1-1; possibly TRBD1 for D (6 bases). Germline CDR1 and CDR2: SGHRS and YFSETQ. The CDR3 has 18 amino acids. The V gene lost 3 bases and the J gene lost 4 bases, with 25 bases spanning the gap.

The chain couples TRBV10-3 to TRBJ2-2, with TRBD2 matching over 9 bases. The CDR3 spans 18 residues. Losses at the gene ends were 1 base for V and 3 bases for J; bases not matched to a gene: 9. CDR1 is ENHRY, CDR2 SYGVKD, per germline. CDR3 residues: CAISEFPGLAVYTGELFF. CDR3 coding DNA: TGTGCCATCAGTGAGTTCCCGGGACTAGCAGTGTACACCGGGGAGCTGTTTTTT.

The V call is TRBV28, the J call TRBJ1-5; 8 nucleotides align to TRBD1. This CDR3 has 15 amino acids. J was trimmed by 0 bases and V by 5 bases; bases with no gene match: 3. Per the germline V gene, CDR1 is MDHEN and CDR2 is SYDVKM. Here the CDR3 reads CASSMDRASNQPQHF. In DNA form, the CDR3 reads TGTGCCAGCAGTATGGACAGGGCTAGCAATCAGCCCCAGCATTTT.

V gene TRBV18 combines with J gene TRBJ1-2; 7 nucleotides agree with TRBD1. The V gene end was trimmed by 2 bases and the J gene end by 0 bases; junction bases not matched to a gene: 12. The CDR3 runs to 18 residues. Per the germline V gene, CDR1 is KGHSH and CDR2 is LQKENI. CDR3 nucleotides: TGTGCCAGCTCACCAATGGCGACAGGGCGCGAAACTAACTATGGCTACACCTTC. Amino acid sequence: CASSPMATGRETNYGYTF.

The V and J genes are TRBV7-2 and TRBJ2-7; 14 bases map to TRBD2. The V gene's germline CDR1 is SGHTA and CDR2 FQGNSA. The CDR3 spans 17 residues. Trimming removed 5 bases from V and 1 base from J; junction bases left unmatched: 7. The CDR3 DNA is TGTGCCAGCAGCGGGACTAGCGGGAGCCGAGGGTCCTACGAGCAGTACTTC. Amino acids: CASSGTSGSRGSYEQYF.

The genes are TRBV7-2 and TRBJ2-1; D might be TRBD1 (5 bases). Germline V CDR1 and CDR2: SGHTA, FQGNSA. CDR3 size: 15 residues. Trimming stripped 1 base from V and 6 bases from J, with 13 bases between. Written as DNA, the CDR3 is TGTGCCAGCAGCTTAGGCCAGGGAAGCTTCAATGAGCAGTTCTTC. Amino acids: CASSLGQGSFNEQFF.

The chain joins TRBV28 to TRBJ1-5; D possibly corresponds to TRBD1 (5 bases). The germline V and J ends were trimmed by 7 bases and 7 bases, with 20 bases remaining between them. Germline-derived CDR1 and CDR2 are MDHEN and SYDVKM. The length of the CDR3 is 15 residues. CDR3 amino acids: CASTLVRTGEQPQHF. The CDR3 DNA reads TGTGCCAGCACCTTGGTCAGGACGGGGGAACAGCCCCAGCATTTT.

The V call is TRBV15, the J call TRBJ2-4; 9 positions agree with TRBD1. Germline V gene data show CDR1 as LNHNV and CDR2 as YYDKDF (reference sequence). The CDR3 contains 15 residues. Losses at the gene ends were 1 base for V and 7 bases for J; bases not matched to a gene: 5. The DNA of the CDR3 is TGTGCCACCAGCAGAGTTACAGGGGGCGATAACATTCAGTACTTC. Amino acids: CATSRVTGGDNIQYF.

The CDR3, as DNA: TGTGCCAGCAGCTTCTCGCTAGCGGGCGGCCAAGAGACCCAGTACTTC. This gives the protein CASSFSLAGGQETQYF. The chain is built from TRBV11-2 and TRBJ2-5; 8 bases align to TRBD2. In germline, CDR1 is SGHAT, CDR2 FQNNGV. The CDR3 spans 16 residues. V shed 3 bases, J shed 1 base, and the junction held 7 bases outside the gene matches.

This sequence joins TRBV11-3 and TRBJ2-1; 14 positions agree with TRBD2. The V gene end was trimmed by 5 bases and the J gene end by 9 bases; junction bases not matched to a gene: 6. The CDR3 sequence is 15 residues long. Per germline, CDR1 SGHNT and CDR2 YENEEA. DNA for the CDR3: TGTGCCAGCAGCCTAGGACTAGCGGGAGGTGTTGAGCAGTTCTTC. Protein sequence: CASSLGLAGGVEQFF. Filled out from reference TRBV11-3 and TRBJ2-1, the complete variable domain reads EAGVVQSPRYKIIEKKQPVAFWCNPISGHNTLYWYLQNLGQGPELLIRYENEEAVDDSQLPKDRFSAERLKGVDSTLKIQPAELGDSAVYLCASSLGLAGGVEQFFGPGTRLTVL.

The chain joins TRBV5-6 to TRBJ2-7; D is perhaps TRBD2 (5 bases). The CDR3 is 13 residues long. Germline CDR1 is SGHDT and CDR2 is YYEEEE. V lost 1 base, J lost 5 bases, and 10 bases lay in between. The CDR3 sequence: CASSLPGFDEQYF. Written as DNA, the CDR3 is TGTGCCAGCAGCTTGCCGGGGTTCGACGAGCAGTACTTC.

This rearrangement joins TRBV5-1 to TRBJ2-5, with TRBD2 matching over 7 bases. The CDR3 totals 14 residues. After removal of 6 bases from V and 2 bases from J, the junction contained 7 bases not matched to a gene. Germline V gene lookup returns CDR1 SGHRS and CDR2 YFSETQ. The CDR3: CASKREAGQETQYF. CDR3 DNA: TGCGCCAGCAAACGCGAAGCGGGACAAGAGACCCAGTACTTC.

The chain has TRBV11-2 and TRBJ2-5, with TRBD1 identical over 8 bases. Looked up from germline, CDR1 is SGHAT and CDR2 is FQNNGV. This CDR3 region has 16 residues. Trimming at V came to 2 bases and at J to 4 bases, leaving 9 bases not matched to a gene. The CDR3 loop reads CASSLIRAGGAETQYF. In DNA, the CDR3 is TGTGCCAGCAGCTTAATCCGGGCAGGGGGCGCAGAGACCCAGTACTTC.

The J gene is TRBJ2-5, the V gene TRBV11-2; TRBD1 is a possible D gene (6 bases). V lost 1 base, J lost 4 bases, and 13 bases lay in between. The CDR3 sequence is 15 residues long. Germline-derived CDR1 and CDR2 are SGHAT and FQNNGV. Here the CDR3 reads CASSLGLGAGETQYF. The CDR3 DNA reads as TGTGCCAGCAGCTTAGGGCTGGGGGCGGGAGAGACCCAGTACTTC.

V is TRBV6-4 and J is TRBJ2-3; TRBD2 aligns across 10 bases. Germline CDR1 is MRHNA and CDR2 is SNTAGT. V dropped 6 bases and J dropped 3; count of bases not matched to a gene: 0. This CDR3 has 13 amino acids. The CDR3 spells CASRAGGTDTQYF. DNA of the CDR3: TGTGCCAGCAGAGCGGGAGGGACAGATACGCAGTATTTT.

In nucleotides, the CDR3 is TGTGCCAGCAGCCTAGATCAAGCCGGTGGCTACACCTTC. Translating it yields CASSLDQAGGYTF. This sequence joins TRBV5-5 and TRBJ1-2; D call uncertain. Germline V CDR1 and CDR2: SGHKS, YYEKEE (reference sequence). This CDR3 is 13 amino acids long. Trimming took off 4 bases at V and 7 bases at J, with 14 bases between the two ends.

The rearrangement joins TRBV11-2 to TRBJ1-5; D may be TRBD1 (5 bases). Between the trimmed V and J ends, which lost 3 bases and 9 bases, there was a span of 12 bases. This CDR3 is built from 13 residues. Germline V lookup: CDR1 SGHAT, CDR2 FQNNGV. The CDR3 region is CASSLGQVSPQHF. The CDR3 DNA reads as TGTGCCAGCAGCTTGGGGCAGGTTTCGCCCCAGCATTTT.

The chain joins TRBV5-4 to TRBJ1-1; D is ambiguous. V lost 0 bases to trimming and J lost 8 bases, with 8 bases between them. There are 12 residues in the CDR3. Germline V gene sequence: CDR1 SGHNT, CDR2 YYREEE (reference sequence). CDR3 in amino acids: CASSLVGGEAFF. The CDR3 coding sequence is TGTGCCAGCAGCTTGGTAGGAGGGGAAGCTTTCTTT.

This chain links TRBV7-9 with TRBJ1-2; the match to TRBD1 covers 9 bases. This CDR3 contains 12 residues. Germline-derived CDR1 and CDR2 are SEHNR and FQNEAQ (reference sequence). The junction had 3 bases not matched to a gene; V was cut back by 5 bases and J by 8 bases. For the CDR3, the DNA is TGTGCCAGCAGCCGGGACAGGGTCGGCTACACCTTC. Translation gives CASSRDRVGYTF. Drawing the rest from reference TRBV7-9 and TRBJ1-2, the complete variable domain is DTGVSQNPRHKITKRGQNVTFRCDPISEHNRLYWYRQTLGQGPEFLTYFQNEAQLEKSRLLSDRFSAERPKGSFSTLEIQRTEQGDSAMYLCASSRDRVGYTFGSGTRLTVV.

The gene calls are TRBV5-6 and TRBJ2-7; the D is unclear. The CDR3 is made up of 12 amino acids. The ends were cut back, 3 bases at V and 4 bases at J, with 8 bases in the middle. Looked up from germline, CDR1 is SGHDT and CDR2 is YYEEEE. The DNA for the CDR3 is TGTGCCAGCAGCTCGGGTCGATACGAGCAGTACTTC. Amino acid sequence: CASSSGRYEQYF.